This T cell receptor (beta chain) was sequenced during a study of shared clonotypes between healthy human individuals. General study points: When naive CD4 clonotypes were compared across a few donors, approximately 5% were shared. Investigators collected only blood, and repertoires in tissues likely differ.

Assay execution took place at the deep level. Sequencing used immunoSEQ multiplex PCR; TCRdb keeps in-frame clones, though not all of them. The table has approximately 500,000 clones, about 95% seen once. Points on this clone: Its antigen is still unknown.

This CDR3 region has 12 residues. The sequencing input was naive CD4+ T cells sorted from blood. Subset defined: CD45RA+ positively selected. The clonotype was recovered from a woman aged 25 to 39 in good health. The rearrangement links TRBV21-1 to TRBJ2-7. TRBV21-1 is annotated as a pseudogene. CDR3 DNA: TGTGCCAGCACAGACGGCCCCTACGAGCAGTACTTC. It is translated as CASTDGPYEQYF.